The rows below give T cell receptor beta chains drawn from one sample of a study of shared clonotypes between healthy human individuals. Generated by immunoSEQ multiplex PCR, the TCRdb table keeps only in-frame clones and is missing some. The data hold 2,500,000 or so clones, with around nine tenths observed a single time. Sequencing input: naive CD4+ T cells sorted from blood. The receptor source for this set is a man in his late teens or twenties in good health. Each CDR3 is given with its conserved first and last residue. A D gene is named only where the DNA matches it firmly. Expanded clones get a size class; other rows say once, few or many, or leave the size out.

len,d_gene,v_gene,abundance,j_gene,CDR3nt,CDR3aa
16,TRBD1,TRBV6-5,.,TRBJ1-4,TGTGCCAGCAGTTACTCGACGGGACAGGGTGGTGAAAAACTGTTTTTT,CASSYSTGQGGEKLFF
13,TRBD1,TRBV29-1,.,TRBJ2-2,TGCAGCGTTGGACAGGGGAACACCGGGGAGCTGTTTTTT,CSVGQGNTGELFF
16,.,TRBV7-9,.,TRBJ2-3,TGTGCCAGCAGCTTAGGTATCTCATTGGGGGCAGATACGCAGTATTTT,CASSLGISLGADTQYF
12,TRBD2,TRBV10-3,.,TRBJ2-1,TGTGCCATCAGCCCACTAGCGAATGAGCAGTTCTTC,CAISPLANEQFF
14,.,TRBV19,once,TRBJ1-4,TGTGCCAGTAAGCGGGGTACAACTAATGAAAAACTGTTTTTT,CASKRGTTNEKLFF
15,.,TRBV13,.,TRBJ2-2,TGTGCCAGCAGCTTCGGAGGGGCGAACACCGGGGAGCTGTTTTTT,CASSFGGANTGELFF
17,TRBD2,TRBV27,.,TRBJ2-1,TGTGCCAGCAGTTTATCATGGGGCCTAGCGGGAATGAATGAGCAGTTCTTC,CASSLSWGLAGMNEQFF
19,.,TRBV21-1,.,TRBJ1-5,TGTGCCAGCAGCAAAGTAGGGGCTTGGAGGACAGGGGGCAATCAGCCCCAGCATTTT,CASSKVGAWRTGGNQPQHF
15,TRBD2,TRBV5-4,once,TRBJ2-5,TGTGCCAGCAGCCCCGGAGAAGCGGGAGTGGAGACCCAGTACTTC,CASSPGEAGVETQYF
13,.,TRBV6-4,once,TRBJ1-5,TGTGCCAGCAGTGCCGAGGGAAACCAGCCCCAGCATTTT,CASSAEGNQPQHF
16,.,TRBV5-4,.,TRBJ1-4,TGTGCCAGCAGCTTGGCCAACGCGAAAGATAATGAAAAACTGTTTTTT,CASSLANAKDNEKLFF
14,.,TRBV5-4,.,TRBJ2-5,TGTGCCAGCAGCTTAACGGGGGTCCAAGAGACCCAGTACTTC,CASSLTGVQETQYF
16,.,TRBV5-7,.,TRBJ1-6,TGTGCCAGCAGCTTTGGGTCCGACAGGCCTAATTCACCCCTCCACTTT,CASSFGSDRPNSPLHF
14,TRBD1,TRBV5-1,.,TRBJ1-6,TGCGCCAGCAGCTTAGGGCAGGGGGTTTCACCCCTCCACTTT,CASSLGQGVSPLHF
16,.,TRBV19,.,TRBJ1-6,TGTGCCAGTAGTATAGACCGGACAGCATATAATTCACCCCTCCACTTT,CASSIDRTAYNSPLHF
13,.,TRBV27,.,TRBJ1-1,TGTGCCAGCAGTCAACGGGGTAACACTGAAGCTTTCTTT,CASSQRGNTEAFF
12,.,TRBV4-2,.,TRBJ2-2,TGTGCCAGCAGAAGTAACACCGGGGAGCTGTTTTTT,CASRSNTGELFF
13,.,TRBV19,.,TRBJ2-3,TGTGCCAGTAGTACGGGACAAACAGATACGCAGTATTTT,CASSTGQTDTQYF
13,.,TRBV7-2,.,TRBJ1-5,TGTGCCAGCAGTTCCTATAGCAATCAGCCCCAGCATTTT,CASSSYSNQPQHF
15,.,TRBV5-1,.,TRBJ1-1,TGCGCCAGCAGCCCGCGCACAGACTTACCCACTGAAGCTTTCTTT,CASSPRTDLPTEAFF
15,.,TRBV10-3,.,TRBJ1-4,TGTGCCATCAGTGAGGCCGGGAGCAATAATGAAAAACTGTTTTTT,CAISEAGSNNEKLFF
12,.,TRBV5-6,.,TRBJ1-2,TGTGCCAGCAGCTTGGAGGGATATGGCTACACCTTC,CASSLEGYGYTF
17,TRBD2,TRBV5-4,.,TRBJ2-1,TGTGCCAGCAGCTTGGCGGAGCGGGAGGCTCCCTACAATGAGCAGTTCTTC,CASSLAEREAPYNEQFF
15,.,TRBV30,.,TRBJ1-6,TGTGCCTGCCCACCAGGGAGCTCCTATAATTCACCCCTCCACTTT,CACPPGSSYNSPLHF
15,.,TRBV7-8,.,TRBJ2-5,TGTGCCAGCAGCATCCGAGACACGTACCAAGAGACCCAGTACTTC,CASSIRDTYQETQYF
14,TRBD1,TRBV7-7,.,TRBJ2-7,TGTGCTAGCAGCCCCCTGACAGGGCTCTACGAGCAGTACTTC,CASSPLTGLYEQYF
11,.,TRBV20-1,.,TRBJ1-3,TGCAGTGAGGGGTTGCGTGACACCATATATTTT,CSEGLRDTIYF
16,.,TRBV4-3,.,TRBJ1-4,TGCGCCAGCAGCCTCGGAGGAGGACGGTCTAATGAAAAACTGTTTTTT,CASSLGGGRSNEKLFF
15,TRBD2,TRBV6-1,.,TRBJ2-7,TGTGCCAGCAGTTCTAGCGGGGGATTCTCCTACGAGCAGTACTTC,CASSSSGGFSYEQYF
15,TRBD2,TRBV13,.,TRBJ2-7,TGTGCCAGCAGGCCGGGGGGTTCAGGGAACTCCGAGCAGTACTTC,CASRPGGSGNSEQYF
13,.,TRBV30,few,TRBJ1-1,TGTGCCTGGGACGACAGCCTGAACACTGAAGCTTTCTTT,CAWDDSLNTEAFF